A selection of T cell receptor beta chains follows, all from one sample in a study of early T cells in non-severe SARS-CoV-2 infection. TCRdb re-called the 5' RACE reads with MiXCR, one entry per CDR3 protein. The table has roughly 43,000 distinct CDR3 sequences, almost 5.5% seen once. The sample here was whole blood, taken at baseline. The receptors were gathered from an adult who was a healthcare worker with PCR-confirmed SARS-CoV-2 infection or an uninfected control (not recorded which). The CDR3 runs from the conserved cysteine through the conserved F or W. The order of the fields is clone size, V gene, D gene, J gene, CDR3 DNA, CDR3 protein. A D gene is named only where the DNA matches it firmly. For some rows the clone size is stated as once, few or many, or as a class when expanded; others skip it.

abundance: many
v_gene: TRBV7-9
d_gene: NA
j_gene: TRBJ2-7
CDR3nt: TGTGCCAGCAGCTTCCTGGCAGGGGTGTCCCCCTACGAGCAGTACTTC
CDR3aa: CASSFLAGVSPYEQYF

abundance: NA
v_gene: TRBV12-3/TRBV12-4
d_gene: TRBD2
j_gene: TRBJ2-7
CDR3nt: TGTGCCAGCACCCACCTTATTCGGATTCGACTAGCGGCCTCCTACGAGCAGTACTTC
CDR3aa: CASTHLIRIRLAASYEQYF

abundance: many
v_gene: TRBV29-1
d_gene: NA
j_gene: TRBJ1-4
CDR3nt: TGCAGCGTTGAAGACGCGGAGGATGGAAAACTGTTTTTT
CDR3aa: CSVEDAEDGKLFF

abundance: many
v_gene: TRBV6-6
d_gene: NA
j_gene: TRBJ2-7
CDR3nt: TGTGCCAGCAGTTACGGACAGAGGGTCGCCGAGCAGTACTTC
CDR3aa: CASSYGQRVAEQYF

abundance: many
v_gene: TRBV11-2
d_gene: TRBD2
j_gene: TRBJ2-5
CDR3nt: TGTGCCAGCAGCTATGGGACTAGCGGACAAGAGACCCAGTACTTC
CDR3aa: CASSYGTSGQETQYF

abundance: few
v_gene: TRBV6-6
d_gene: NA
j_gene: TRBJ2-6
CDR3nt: TGTGCCAGCAGTTACTCGAACAGTTTCCCCTCTGGGGCCAACGTCCTGACTTTC
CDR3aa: CASSYSNSFPSGANVLTF

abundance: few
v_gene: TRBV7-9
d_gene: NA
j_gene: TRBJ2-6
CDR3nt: TGTGCCAGCAGCCCTCCAGGGTACGGGGCCAACGTCCTGACTTTC
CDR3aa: CASSPPGYGANVLTF

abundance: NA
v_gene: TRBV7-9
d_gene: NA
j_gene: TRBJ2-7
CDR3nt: TGTGCCAGCAGCTCCCGCTTCTCCTACGAGCAGTACTTC
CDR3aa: CASSSRFSYEQYF

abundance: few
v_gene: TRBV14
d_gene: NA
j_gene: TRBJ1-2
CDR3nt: TGTGCCAGCAGCCACATATCGGGGCAGGGAGATGGCTACACCTTC
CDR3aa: CASSHISGQGDGYTF

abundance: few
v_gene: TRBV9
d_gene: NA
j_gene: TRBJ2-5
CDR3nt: TGTGCCAGCAGCGTAACGGGGGCGAGAGTAGAGACCCAGTACTTC
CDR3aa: CASSVTGARVETQYF

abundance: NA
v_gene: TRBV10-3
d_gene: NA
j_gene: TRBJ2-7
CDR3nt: TGTGCCTCCGGCTCGCCGGCAGGCGGGTACTTC
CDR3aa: CASGSPAGGYF

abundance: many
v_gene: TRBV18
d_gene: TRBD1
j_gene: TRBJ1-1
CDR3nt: TGTGCCAGCTCACCGACAGGGGATTCCACTGAAGCTTTCTTT
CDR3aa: CASSPTGDSTEAFF

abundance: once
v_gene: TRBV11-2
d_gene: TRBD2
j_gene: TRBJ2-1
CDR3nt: TGTGCCAGCAGCTTAGGAGGGAGGGCTTCCGATGAGCAGTTCTTC
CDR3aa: CASSLGGRASDEQFF

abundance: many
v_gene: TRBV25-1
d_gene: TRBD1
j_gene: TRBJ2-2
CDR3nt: TGTGCCAGCAGTGGCCTGACAGGGGGCTTAGACGGGGAGCTGTTTTTT
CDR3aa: CASSGLTGGLDGELFF

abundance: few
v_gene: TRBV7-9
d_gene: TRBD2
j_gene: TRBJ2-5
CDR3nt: TGTGCCAGCAGCTCAACGATTAGCGGGAGGGCCCAGGAGACCCAGTACTTC
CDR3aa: CASSSTISGRAQETQYF

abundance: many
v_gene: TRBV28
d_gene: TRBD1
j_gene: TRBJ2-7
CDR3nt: TGTGCCAGCAGTTCGTTCCGGGACAGCTACTACGAGCAGTACTTC
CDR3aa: CASSSFRDSYYEQYF

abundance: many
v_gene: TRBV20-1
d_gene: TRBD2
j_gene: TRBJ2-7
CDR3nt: TGCAGTGCTCACGGGACTAGCGGCGCCAGGATCTACGAGCAGTACTTC
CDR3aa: CSAHGTSGARIYEQYF

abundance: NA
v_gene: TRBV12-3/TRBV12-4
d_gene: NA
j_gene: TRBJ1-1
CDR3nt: TGTGCCAGCAGTTTTCCGGCAGGGGACGGCAACACTGAAGCTTTCTTT
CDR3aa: CASSFPAGDGNTEAFF

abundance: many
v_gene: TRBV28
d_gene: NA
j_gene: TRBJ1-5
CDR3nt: TGTGCCAGCAGTTCTTACACCCGGGCCGTAGATCAGCCCCAGCATTTT
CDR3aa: CASSSYTRAVDQPQHF

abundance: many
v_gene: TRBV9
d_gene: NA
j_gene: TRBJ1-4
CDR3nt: TGTGCCAGCAGCGGGGGGTCCTCCTATGAAAAACTGTTTTTT
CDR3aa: CASSGGSSYEKLFF

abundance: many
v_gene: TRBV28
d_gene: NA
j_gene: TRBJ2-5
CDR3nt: TGTGCCAGCAGTTTGCCTAACTTGGCCCAGTACTTC
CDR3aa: CASSLPNLAQYF

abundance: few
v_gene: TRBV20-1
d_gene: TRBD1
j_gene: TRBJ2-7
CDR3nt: TGCAGTGCTAGCGGGACAGATCCCTACGAGCAGTACTTC
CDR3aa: CSASGTDPYEQYF

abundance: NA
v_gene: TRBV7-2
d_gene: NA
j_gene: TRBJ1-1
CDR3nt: TGTGCCAGCACCAAAAGGGATGGGGCTGCAACTGAAGCTTTCTTT
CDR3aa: CASTKRDGAATEAFF

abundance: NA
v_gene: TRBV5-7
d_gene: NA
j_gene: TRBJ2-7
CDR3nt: TGTGCCAGCAACCCCCAGGGTTTAGCGGCAGGGGCCTACGAGCAGTACTTC
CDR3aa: CASNPQGLAAGAYEQYF

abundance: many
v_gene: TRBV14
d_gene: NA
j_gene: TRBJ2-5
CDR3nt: TGTGCCAGCAGCCAAGTTACTCAAGAGACCCAGTACTTC
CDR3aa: CASSQVTQETQYF

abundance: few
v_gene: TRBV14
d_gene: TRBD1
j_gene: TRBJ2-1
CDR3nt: TGTGCCAGCAGCCGTGGATTCGACAGGGCGGGTGAGCAGTTCTTC
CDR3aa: CASSRGFDRAGEQFF

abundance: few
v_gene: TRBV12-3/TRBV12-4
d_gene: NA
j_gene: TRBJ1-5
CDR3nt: TGTGCCAGCAGATCCGGACAGTATCAGCCCCAGCATTTT
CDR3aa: CASRSGQYQPQHF

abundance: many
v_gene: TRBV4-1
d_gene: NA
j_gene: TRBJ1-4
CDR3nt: TGCGCCAGCAGCCTAGGATGGGTGGCTAATGAAAAACTGTTTTTT
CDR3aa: CASSLGWVANEKLFF

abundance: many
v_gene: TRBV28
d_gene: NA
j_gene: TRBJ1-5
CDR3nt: TGTGCCAGCAGTTTGATTGGGCGGCCAGGAGGCAATCAGCCCCAGCATTTT
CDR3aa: CASSLIGRPGGNQPQHF

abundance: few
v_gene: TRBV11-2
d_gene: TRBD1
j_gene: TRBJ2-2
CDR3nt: TGTGCCAGCGGAGGACAGGGGAGGACCGGGGAGCTGTTTTTT
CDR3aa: CASGGQGRTGELFF

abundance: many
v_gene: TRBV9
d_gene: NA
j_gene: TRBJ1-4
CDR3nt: TGTGCCAGCAGCGTATCTCACTCAACTAATGAAAAACTGTTTTTT
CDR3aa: CASSVSHSTNEKLFF

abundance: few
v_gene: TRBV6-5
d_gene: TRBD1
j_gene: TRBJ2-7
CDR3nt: TGTGCCAGCAGTTCCGACAGGGACTACGAGCAGTACTTC
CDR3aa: CASSSDRDYEQYF

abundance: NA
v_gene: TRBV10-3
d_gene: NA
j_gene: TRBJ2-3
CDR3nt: TGTGCCATCACCCGGAAGGAGGGAGATACGCAGTATTTT
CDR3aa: CAITRKEGDTQYF

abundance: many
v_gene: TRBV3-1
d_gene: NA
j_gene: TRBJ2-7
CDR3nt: TGTGCCAGCAGCCGAGGACACCAATCCTACGAGCAGTACTTC
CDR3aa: CASSRGHQSYEQYF

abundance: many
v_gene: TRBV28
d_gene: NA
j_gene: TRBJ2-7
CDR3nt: TGTGCCAGCAGTTTTTCAGTATACGAGCAGTACTTC
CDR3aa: CASSFSVYEQYF

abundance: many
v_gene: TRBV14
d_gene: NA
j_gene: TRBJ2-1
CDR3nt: TGTGCCAGCAGCCTCACGGATTTTCGACGGGTAAATGAGCAGTTCTTC
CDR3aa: CASSLTDFRRVNEQFF

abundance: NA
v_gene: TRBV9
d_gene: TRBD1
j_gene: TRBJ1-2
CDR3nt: TGTGCCAGCAACCGGGACAGTGACTATGGCTACACCTTC
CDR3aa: CASNRDSDYGYTF

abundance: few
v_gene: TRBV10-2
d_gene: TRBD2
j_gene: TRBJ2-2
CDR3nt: TGCGCCAGCAAAAGACTAGCGGTGCGAGGCACCGGGGAGCTGTTTTTT
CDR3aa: CASKRLAVRGTGELFF

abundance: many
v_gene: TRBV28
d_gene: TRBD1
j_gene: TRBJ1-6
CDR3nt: TGTGCCACCACGTCGGGACAGGGGGTTTTGCCCCTCCACTTT
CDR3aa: CATTSGQGVLPLHF

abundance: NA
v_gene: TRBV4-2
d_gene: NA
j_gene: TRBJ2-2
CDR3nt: TGTGCCAGCAGCTCATCAGGGGCCGGGGAGCTGTTTTTT
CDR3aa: CASSSSGAGELFF

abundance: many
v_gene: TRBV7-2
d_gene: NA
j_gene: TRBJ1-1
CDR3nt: TGTGCCAGCAGCTCATCGAACAACAGGAACACTGAAGCTTTCTTT
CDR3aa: CASSSSNNRNTEAFF

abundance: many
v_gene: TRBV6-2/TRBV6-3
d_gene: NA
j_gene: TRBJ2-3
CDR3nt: TGTGCCACCGAGACTAGTGTCACGCAGTATTTT
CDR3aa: CATETSVTQYF

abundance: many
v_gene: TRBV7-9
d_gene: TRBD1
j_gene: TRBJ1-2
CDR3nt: TGTGCCAGCAGCCCGACAGGGTCCTATGGCTACACCTTC
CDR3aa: CASSPTGSYGYTF

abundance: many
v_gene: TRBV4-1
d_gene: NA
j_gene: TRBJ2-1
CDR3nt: TGCGCCAGCAGCCAAGTCGATATGGGCTTCTCCTACAATGAGCAGTTCTTC
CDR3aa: CASSQVDMGFSYNEQFF

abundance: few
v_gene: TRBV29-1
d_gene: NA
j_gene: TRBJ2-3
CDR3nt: TGCAGCGTTGAAAGGTCCAGGGGCCCCGATACGCAGTATTTT
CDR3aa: CSVERSRGPDTQYF

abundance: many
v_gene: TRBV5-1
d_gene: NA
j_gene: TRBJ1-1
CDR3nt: TGCGCCAGCAGCTCGGCCAGGGATCCGACTGAAGCTTTCTTT
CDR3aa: CASSSARDPTEAFF

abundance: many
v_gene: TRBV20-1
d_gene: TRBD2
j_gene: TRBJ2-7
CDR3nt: TGCAGTGCTAGGCGTTGGAGGAGCGGGAGCTACGAGCAGTACTTC
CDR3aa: CSARRWRSGSYEQYF

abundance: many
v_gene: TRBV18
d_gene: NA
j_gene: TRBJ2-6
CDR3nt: TGTGCCAGCTCACCTTATCAGGGTGGCTCTGGGGCCAACGTCCTGACTTTC
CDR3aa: CASSPYQGGSGANVLTF

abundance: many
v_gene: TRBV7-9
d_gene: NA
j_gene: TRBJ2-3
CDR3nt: TGTGCCAGCAGCCCTTCTAACACAGATACGCAGTATTTT
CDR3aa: CASSPSNTDTQYF

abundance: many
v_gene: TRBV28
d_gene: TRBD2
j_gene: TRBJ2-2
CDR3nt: TGTGCCAGCAGTCTCACTAGCGGGAGAGGTCCCGGGGAGCTGTTTTTT
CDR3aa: CASSLTSGRGPGELFF

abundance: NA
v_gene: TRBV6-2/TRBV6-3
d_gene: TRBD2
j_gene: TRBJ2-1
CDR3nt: TGTGCCAGCAGTTACTTGGGACTAGCGGGAGTAATATACAATGAGCAGTTCTTC
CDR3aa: CASSYLGLAGVIYNEQFF

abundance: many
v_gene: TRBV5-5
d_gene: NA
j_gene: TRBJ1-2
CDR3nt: TGTGCCAGCAGCTTGCAGGACCTCGGTGGTGGCTACACCTTC
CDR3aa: CASSLQDLGGGYTF

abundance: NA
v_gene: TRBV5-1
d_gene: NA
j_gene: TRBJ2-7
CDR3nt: TGCGCCAGCAGCTTCGGGACAAGATACGAGCAGTACTTC
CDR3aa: CASSFGTRYEQYF

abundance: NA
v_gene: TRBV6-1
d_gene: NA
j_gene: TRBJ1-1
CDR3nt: TGTGCCAGCAGTGTAGACACTGAAGCTTTCTTT
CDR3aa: CASSVDTEAFF